This TCR beta chain appears in the sequencing data of a study of blood T cells in healthy people across ages. Study conclusions and caveats: Observed TCR beta diversity per million T cells went down as age went up. This fall followed a roughly linear course with age. Correlation between TCR beta diversity and naive T cell percentage was strong.

The amount of total RNA extracted per sample was at least 5.5 micrograms. The second PCR ran about 6 to 12 cycles with a sample-barcoded 5' primer and J-beta primers. The template-switch adaptor, which had 12 random nucleotides, put a tag on each cDNA molecule. TCRdb reanalysed the 5' RACE reads using MiXCR and keeps one entry per CDR3 protein. In the table there are about 800,000 distinct CDR3 sequences, about 62% of which are singletons. Germline CDR1 reads DFQATT; CDR2 reads SNEGSKA (reference sequence). The CDR3 contains 13 residues. This clonotype was seen a single time. Its antigen is still unknown.

This chain links TRBV20-1 with TRBJ2-5, with D possibly called TRBD1 or TRBD2 (6 bases each). The sequenced sample consisted of blood. This clonotype was sampled from a man aged 30-40 years in good health. CDR3 nucleotides: TGCAGAGCTGGATTACAGGGAGGCGATGAGCAGTACTTC. It yields the protein CRAGLQGGDEQYF.